The next 18 T cell receptor beta chains were all read from a single sample in a study of blood T cell repertoires in COVID-19. The protocol was immunoSEQ multiplex PCR, while the TCRdb copy is restricted to in-frame clones and leaves out a portion. The profile shows roughly 15,000 clones, 92% of them singletons. Sequenced material: peripheral blood. These receptors were collected from a human donor with active COVID-19. The donor label of this sample is uncertain.

The chain couples TRBV27 to TRBJ2-7; no reliable D call. Germline assignment: CDR1 MNHEY and CDR2 SMNVEV (reference sequence). The CDR3 contains 12 residues. Trimming shortened V by 3 bases and J by 0 bases, and 3 bases separated the two germline ends. CDR3 protein: CASSFSSYEQYF. The CDR3 DNA follows: TGTGCCAGCAGTTTCTCCTCCTACGAGCAGTACTTC.

The J gene is TRBJ2-3, the V gene TRBV25-1; the match to TRBD2 covers 8 bases. V was pared by 7 bases and J by 4 bases, with 7 bases of the junction left unmatched. This CDR3 is 14 amino acids long. CDR1 and CDR2 from the germline V gene are MGHDK and SYGVNS. The CDR3 is CASTPHGRADTQYF. The CDR3 nucleotides read TGTGCCAGCACCCCCCACGGGAGGGCAGATACGCAGTATTTT.

The chain combines TRBV15 with TRBJ2-6, with TRBD2 matching 13 bases. Germline trimming cut 3 bases from V and 3 bases from J; bases unmatched to any gene: 11. The CDR3 spans 20 residues. Germline loops: CDR1 LNHNV, CDR2 YYDKDF (reference sequence). This CDR3 is CATSRGGTSGRAGGANVLTF. In nucleotides, the CDR3 is TGTGCCACCAGCAGGGGGGGAACTAGCGGGAGGGCCGGTGGGGCCAACGTCCTGACTTTC. The entire variable domain, with the rest obtained from reference TRBV15 and TRBJ2-6, is as follows: DAMVIQNPRYQVTQFGKPVTLSCSQTLNHNVMYWYQQKSSQAPKLLFHYYDKDFNNEADTPDNFQSRRPNTSFCFLDIRSPGLGDTAMYLCATSRGGTSGRAGGANVLTFGAGSRLTVL.

V gene TRBV5-4 combines with J gene TRBJ2-3; perhaps TRBD2 as D (5 bases). The CDR3 has 13 amino acids. From germline, CDR1 is SGHNT and CDR2 YYREEE (reference sequence). Deletions cut 0 bases from V and 12 bases from J, with 14 bases between. Written as DNA, the CDR3 is TGTGCCAGCAGCTTGGTGGAGAGGGATCCTCAGTATTTT. Translating gives CASSLVERDPQYF.

The chain employs TRBV19 and TRBJ1-1; 10 bases agree with TRBD1. Germline V gives CDR1 LNHDA, CDR2 SQIVND (reference sequence). The CDR3 runs 15 residues. After removal of 6 bases from V and 1 base from J, the junction contained 5 bases not matched to a gene. CDR3 loop: CASRGGTGANTEAFF. The CDR3 DNA reads TGTGCCAGTAGGGGAGGGACAGGGGCGAACACTGAAGCTTTCTTT.

The V and J genes are TRBV7-2 and TRBJ1-2; weak D call: TRBD1 (5 bases). The length of the CDR3 is 15 residues. Trimming removed 0 bases from V and 2 bases from J, with 10 bases in between. The germline V gene has CDR1 SGHTA and CDR2 FQGNSA. The DNA for the CDR3 is TGTGCCAGCAGCTTAGCCGGACACCTCAACTATGGCTACACCTTC. This encodes CASSLAGHLNYGYTF. Using reference TRBV7-2 and TRBJ1-2 for the parts outside the CDR3, the full variable domain is GAGVSQSPSNKVTEKGKDVELRCDPISGHTALYWYRQSLGQGLEFLIYFQGNSAPDKSGLPSDRFSAERTGGSVSTLTIQRTQQEDSAVYLCASSLAGHLNYGYTFGSGTRLTVV.

The V gene is TRBV4-3, the J gene TRBJ1-4, with a possible D match to TRBD1 (5 bases). The V gene lost 0 bases and the J gene lost 7 bases, with 15 bases spanning the gap. This CDR3 has 16 residues. CDR1 is LGHNA, CDR2 YSLEER, per germline. This CDR3 reads CASSQDLGASGEKLFF. The CDR3 nucleotides are TGCGCCAGCAGCCAAGATTTAGGGGCCTCGGGTGAAAAACTGTTTTTT.

In this sample, this clone turned up a few times. The CDR3 spells CASSPYSNQPQHF. The CDR3, as DNA: TGTGCCAGCAGCCCTTATAGCAATCAGCCCCAGCATTTT. The chain links TRBV27 to TRBJ1-5; no clear D. The CDR3 runs to 13 residues. The germline CDR1 and CDR2 sequences are MNHEY and SMNVEV (reference sequence). V was clipped by 6 bases and J by 0 bases, with 6 bases between them.

This chain connects TRBV20-1 to TRBJ2-5; 8 nucleotides agree with TRBD1. J was trimmed by 5 bases and V by 6 bases; bases with no gene match: 2. This CDR3 has 11 amino acids. CDR1 is DFQATT and CDR2 is SNEGSKA in the germline V gene (reference sequence). The CDR3 DNA is TGCAGTGCCCGGACAGGGGAGACCCAGTACTTC. It codes for CSARTGETQYF.

The rearrangement joins TRBV7-8 to TRBJ1-2; D not resolved. CDR1 is SGHVS and CDR2 is FQNEAQ in the germline V gene. V shed 3 bases and J shed 6 bases, with 11 bases lying between them. This CDR3 comprises 13 residues. In nucleotides, the CDR3 is TGTGCCAGCAGCTTGTCCCCGGGAGATGGCTACACCTTC. This sequence encodes CASSLSPGDGYTF.

The chain carries TRBV6-6 and TRBJ2-1; D remains ambiguous. V was pared by 0 bases and J by 10 bases, with 7 bases between. Germline V gene sequence: CDR1 MNHNY, CDR2 SVGAGI (reference sequence). The CDR3 totals 12 residues. CDR3 DNA: TGTGCCAGCAGTTACTCGACATTGGAGCAGTTCTTC. Protein product: CASSYSTLEQFF.

This chain joins TRBV10-1 and TRBJ2-1, with 14 nucleotides matching TRBD2. The CDR3 is 15 amino acids. CDR1 and CDR2 (germline): WNHNN, SYGVQD (reference sequence). Trimming cost V 0 bases and J 13 bases; bases outside gene matches: 5. CDR3 in amino acids: CASSESGTSGRKQFF. In DNA, the CDR3 is TGCGCCAGCAGTGAGTCAGGGACTAGCGGGAGAAAACAGTTCTTC.

V gene TRBV6-2 or TRBV6-3 combines with J gene TRBJ1-2; the D gene is possibly TRBD1 (5 bases). Trimming left V 5 bases short and J 9 bases short, with 13 bases between. The CDR3 extends over 12 amino acids. In germline, CDR1 is MNHEY, CDR2 SVGEGT. Written as DNA, the CDR3 is TGTGCCAGCAGTATCCTTGGGGCGAGCTACACCTTC. This gives the protein CASSILGASYTF.

The chain joins TRBV7-2 to TRBJ1-2; D remains unclear. The CDR3 contains 15 residues. The V and J ends lost 6 bases and 4 bases respectively, with 18 bases between them. Germline V CDR1 and CDR2: SGHTA, FQGNSA. CDR3 sequence (DNA): TGTGCCAGCAGTTCAAAACCAGGCAGCTTCTATGGCTACACCTTC. Translated, it gives CASSSKPGSFYGYTF.

The chain links TRBV5-1 to TRBJ2-1, with 9 bases identical to TRBD2. The CDR3 spans 14 residues. Germline V gene data show CDR1 as SGHRS and CDR2 as YFSETQ. J gave up 12 bases and V 3 bases, and 10 bases lay outside the gene matches. The CDR3 here is CASSSTSGERGQFF. For the CDR3, the DNA is TGCGCCAGCAGCTCGACTAGCGGAGAGCGTGGGCAGTTCTTC. The full variable domain, its missing parts supplied by reference TRBV5-1 and TRBJ2-1, is KAGVTQTPRYLIKTRGQQVTLSCSPISGHRSVSWYQQTPGQGLQFLFEYFSETQRNKGNFPGRFSGRQFSNSRSEMNVSTLELGDSALYLCASSSTSGERGQFFGPGTRLTVL.

The chain uses TRBV21-1 and TRBJ2-1; the table's D gene call, TRBD2, was not cross checked with the DNA. TRBV21-1 is labeled a pseudogene. CDR3 size: 15 residues. The CDR3 protein is CASKTTSGEFNEQFF. Written as DNA, the CDR3 is TGTGCCAGCAAGACTACTAGCGGGGAATTTAATGAGCAGTTCTTC.

The rearrangement links TRBV7-8 to TRBJ1-4; TRBD1 is a possible D gene (6 bases). From germline, CDR1 is SGHVS and CDR2 FQNEAQ. CDR3 length: 14 amino acids. V gave up 5 bases and J gave up 7 bases, with 14 bases separating them. The CDR3 region has the DNA TGTGCCAGCAGCCGAACACAGGGAACTGAAAAACTGTTTTTT. It specifies CASSRTQGTEKLFF.

The chain uses TRBV27 and TRBJ1-6; D is perhaps TRBD1 (6 bases). This CDR3 spans 16 amino acids. Germline V gene lookup returns CDR1 MNHEY and CDR2 SMNVEV (reference sequence). The V end was cut by 5 bases, the J end by 3 bases, with 14 bases between. DNA for the CDR3: TGTGCCAGCAGTCGAAGGGACACTGACTATAATTCACCCCTCCACTTT. It yields the protein CASSRRDTDYNSPLHF.